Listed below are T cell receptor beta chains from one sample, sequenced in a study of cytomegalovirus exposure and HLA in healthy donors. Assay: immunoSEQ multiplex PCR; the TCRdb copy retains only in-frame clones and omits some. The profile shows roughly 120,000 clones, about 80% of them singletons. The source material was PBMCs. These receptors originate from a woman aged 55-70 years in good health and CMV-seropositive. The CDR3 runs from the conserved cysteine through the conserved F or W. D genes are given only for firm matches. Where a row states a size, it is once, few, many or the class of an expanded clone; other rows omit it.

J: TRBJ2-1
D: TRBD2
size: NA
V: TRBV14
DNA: TGTGCCAGCAGCCAAGCGTCTAGCGGGAGGCGTATGTGGTTCTTC
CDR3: CASSQASSGRRMWFF

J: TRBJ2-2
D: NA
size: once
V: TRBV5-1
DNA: TGCGCCAGCAGCTTAACGGCGGGAACCGGGGAGCTGTTTTTT
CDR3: CASSLTAGTGELFF

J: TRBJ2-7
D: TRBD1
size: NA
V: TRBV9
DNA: TGTGCCAGCAGCGTAGGACAGGGATACTACGAGCAGTACTTC
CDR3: CASSVGQGYYEQYF

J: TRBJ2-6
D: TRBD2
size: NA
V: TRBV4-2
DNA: TGTGCCAGCAGCCAAGATCCCAGCGGGAGCTCTGGGGCCAACGTCCTGACTTTC
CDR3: CASSQDPSGSSGANVLTF

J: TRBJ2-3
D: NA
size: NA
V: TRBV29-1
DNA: TGCAGCGTTGATCGGCAGGGACTAGATACGCAGTATTTT
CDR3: CSVDRQGLDTQYF

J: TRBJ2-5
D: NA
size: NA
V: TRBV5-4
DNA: TGTGCCAGCAGACTGGACTGGGACCAAGAGACCCAGTACTTC
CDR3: CASRLDWDQETQYF

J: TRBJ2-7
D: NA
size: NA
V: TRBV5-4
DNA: TGTGCCAGCAGCTTGGCCGGAGCCGAGGACGAGCAGTACTTC
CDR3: CASSLAGAEDEQYF

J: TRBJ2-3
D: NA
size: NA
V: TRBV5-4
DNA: TGTGCCAGCAGCTTCTCAGATTCAACGCAGTATTTT
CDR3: CASSFSDSTQYF

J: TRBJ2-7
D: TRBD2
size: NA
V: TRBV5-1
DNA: TGCGCCAGCAGCTTAACGGGACTAGCGAGTTACGAGCAGTACTTC
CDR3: CASSLTGLASYEQYF

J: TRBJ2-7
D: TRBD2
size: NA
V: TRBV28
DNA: TGTGCCAGCAGTTTCCCCATGGGTCGGGAGGGCTACGAGCAGTACTTC
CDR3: CASSFPMGREGYEQYF

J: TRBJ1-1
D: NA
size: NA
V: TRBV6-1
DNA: TGTGCCACCGATGGGCTCGGGGGGACTGAAGCTTTCTTT
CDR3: CATDGLGGTEAFF

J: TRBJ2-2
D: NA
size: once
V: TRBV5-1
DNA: TGCGCCAGCAGTACTGCCGCGGGATTTAACACCGGGGAGCTGTTTTTT
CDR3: CASSTAAGFNTGELFF

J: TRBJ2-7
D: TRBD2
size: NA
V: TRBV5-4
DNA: TGTGCCAGCAGCTTGGGGTTAGCGGGTGGACTCTACGAGCAGTACTTC
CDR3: CASSLGLAGGLYEQYF

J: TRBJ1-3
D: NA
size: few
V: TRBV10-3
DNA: TGTGCCATCAGTGGAGGCGCGGGAAACACCATATATTTT
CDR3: CAISGGAGNTIYF

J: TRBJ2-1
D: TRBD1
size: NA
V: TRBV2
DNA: TGTGCCATAGGGGGGACAGGGGGCAATGAGCAGTTCTTC
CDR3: CAIGGTGGNEQFF

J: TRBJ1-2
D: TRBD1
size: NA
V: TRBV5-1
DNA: TGCGCCAGTAGACAGACAGGGGAGCATGGCTACACCTTC
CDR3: CASRQTGEHGYTF

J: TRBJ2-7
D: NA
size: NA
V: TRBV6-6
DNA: TGTGCCAGCAGTTACGTCCAGGGTTGGTACGAGCAGTACTTC
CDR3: CASSYVQGWYEQYF